Listed below are T cell receptor beta chains from one sample, sequenced in a study of T cells in Graves' hyperthyroidism and ophthalmopathy. MiXCR, run by TCRdb on the multiplex PCR reads, gives a single entry per CDR3 protein. In the table there are a few hundred thousand distinct CDR3 sequences, around 16% of which are singletons. Sequencing was done on a sample of blood. All receptors derive from a woman aged 18-29 years with Graves' hyperthyroidism that later progressed to Graves' ophthalmopathy. The CDR3 runs from the conserved cysteine through the conserved F or W. D genes are given only for firm matches. Only part of the rows carry a size: once, few, many, or a class if the clone is expanded.

>TRBV12-3/TRBV12-4|many|TRBD2|TRBJ2-1|14
CASRPLAGVNEQFF
TGTGCCAGCAGACCGTTAGCGGGAGTCAATGAGCAGTTCTTC
>TRBV2|many|TRBD2|TRBJ2-7|16
CASSEAASGSVYEQYF
TGTGCCAGCAGTGAAGCGGCTAGCGGGAGTGTTTACGAGCAGTACTTC
>TRBV7-8|many|TRBD2|TRBJ2-7|18
CASSLAAGFRGLSYEQYF
TGTGCCAGCAGCTTAGCAGCGGGGTTTCGGGGCTTGTCCTACGAGCAGTACTTC
>TRBV2|many|-|TRBJ2-3|11
CASSEAYTQYF
TGTGCCAGCAGTGAAGCTTATACGCAGTATTTT
>TRBV2|many|-|TRBJ2-2|13
CASNLLGAGELFF
TGTGCCAGTAATTTACTCGGCGCCGGGGAGCTGTTTTTT
>TRBV29-1|few|-|TRBJ2-7|13
CSVEGDGHYEQYF
TGCAGCGTTGAAGGGGACGGCCACTACGAGCAGTACTTC
>TRBV19|few|TRBD1|TRBJ2-4|15
CASRDSGTGKNIQYF
TGTGCCAGTAGAGATTCCGGGACAGGGAAAAACATTCAGTACTTC
>TRBV3-1|many|TRBD1|TRBJ1-1|16
CASSSAGTALNTEAFF
TGTGCCAGCAGCTCAGCCGGGACAGCTTTGAACACTGAAGCTTTCTTT
>TRBV7-3|few|-|TRBJ2-3|16
CASRFTRDSPRDTQYF
TGTGCCAGCAGGTTCACCCGGGACTCCCCGCGGGATACGCAGTATTTT
>TRBV28|many|-|TRBJ2-7|17
CASSLGGTTGDPYEQYF
TGTGCCAGCAGTTTAGGGGGGACGACAGGTGACCCCTACGAGCAGTACTTC
>TRBV6-6|-|-|TRBJ1-1|14
CASSYGRGNTEAFF
TGTGCCAGCAGTTACGGTAGGGGGAACACTGAAGCTTTCTTT
>TRBV28|many|TRBD1|TRBJ2-5|15
CASSVGTGPQETQYF
TGTGCCAGCAGTGTTGGGACAGGGCCCCAAGAGACCCAGTACTTC
>TRBV6-4|many|-|TRBJ1-1|13
CASSDNLGSEAFF
TGTGCCAGCAGTGACAATTTGGGGTCTGAAGCTTTCTTT
>TRBV4-2|few|-|TRBJ1-4|14
CASMGEGFNEKLFF
TGTGCCAGCATGGGAGAGGGCTTCAATGAAAAACTGTTTTTT
>TRBV4-2|-|TRBD1|TRBJ1-1|13
CASSLSQGEEAFF
TGTGCCAGCAGCCTCTCACAGGGGGAGGAAGCTTTCTTT
>TRBV2|many|TRBD2|TRBJ2-1|19
CASSPAYSGRRSSYNEQFF
TGTGCCAGCTCCCCAGCCTACAGCGGGAGAAGGAGCTCCTACAATGAGCAGTTCTTC
>TRBV2|many|-|TRBJ2-3|14
CASSVGRGADTQYF
TGTGCCAGCAGTGTGGGCCGGGGAGCAGATACGCAGTATTTT
>TRBV15|-|-|TRBJ1-2|13
CATSQAVGYGYTF
TGTGCCACCAGTCAAGCGGTTGGGTATGGCTACACCTTC
>TRBV20-1|many|TRBD2|TRBJ2-5|18
CSARDLETSGRTGETQYF
TGCAGTGCTAGAGATTTGGAGACTAGCGGCCGGACGGGGGAGACCCAGTACTTC
>TRBV12-3/TRBV12-4|many|-|TRBJ1-1|13
CASLRTDVPEAFF
TGTGCCAGCCTTAGGACGGATGTACCTGAAGCTTTCTTT
>TRBV20-1|few|TRBD1|TRBJ1-1|13
CSARTGGYTEAFF
TGCAGTGCAAGGACAGGGGGCTACACTGAAGCTTTCTTT
>TRBV27|many|TRBD1|TRBJ2-1|19
CASSRGRSFRTGDYNEQFF
TGTGCCAGCAGTCGTGGTCGGTCCTTCAGGACAGGGGACTACAATGAGCAGTTCTTC
>TRBV5-1|-|TRBD1|TRBJ2-3|16
CASSPPGTDSTDTQYF
TGCGCCAGCAGCCCGCCCGGGACAGATAGCACAGATACGCAGTATTTT
>TRBV4-3|-|-|TRBJ1-4|17
CASSQDFSVRGNEKLFF
TGCGCCAGCAGCCAAGATTTTTCCGTCCGGGGGAATGAAAAACTGTTTTTT
>TRBV6-2/TRBV6-3|few|-|TRBJ2-7|12
CASSTPTYEQCF
TGTGCCAGCAGTACTCCCACCTACGAGCAGTGCTTC
>TRBV27|many|-|TRBJ1-1|14
CASRPGRPNTEAFF
TGTGCCAGCAGACCAGGGAGGCCGAACACTGAAGCTTTCTTT
>TRBV28|many|-|TRBJ1-3|18
CASSLMGRRGNSGNTIYF
TGTGCCAGCAGTTTAATGGGGCGTAGGGGTAACTCTGGAAACACCATATATTTT
>TRBV20-1|many|-|TRBJ2-7|13
CSVKRGGRGEQYF
TGCAGTGTGAAGAGGGGAGGCAGAGGCGAGCAGTACTTC
>TRBV6-1|many|-|TRBJ1-2|14
CASSGTQVHYGYTF
TGTGCCAGCAGTGGAACGCAGGTACACTATGGCTACACCTTC
>TRBV7-2|many|TRBD2|TRBJ2-3|16
CASSKGLAGHTDTQYF
TGTGCCAGCAGTAAAGGACTAGCGGGACACACAGATACGCAGTATTTT
>TRBV27|-|TRBD1|TRBJ1-5|18
CASSLPPGGGEGNQPQHF
TGTGCCAGCAGTTTACCTCCAGGGGGTGGAGAGGGTAATCAGCCCCAGCATTTT
>TRBV6-6|many|-|TRBJ2-5|15
CASSYSSGHQETQYF
TGTGCCAGCAGTTACTCGTCCGGGCATCAAGAGACCCAGTACTTC
>TRBV4-2|-|-|TRBJ1-1|15
CASSQGGDGWTEAFF
TGTGCCAGCAGCCAAGGGGGGGATGGTTGGACTGAAGCTTTCTTT
>TRBV24-1|few|TRBD1|TRBJ1-2|14
CATSDPGTGVGYTF
TGTGCCACCAGTGATCCCGGGACAGGGGTTGGCTACACCTTC
>TRBV4-1|few|-|TRBJ1-5|14
CASSQEVSRQPQHF
TGCGCCAGCAGCCAAGAGGTCTCCCGGCAGCCCCAGCATTTT
>TRBV10-3|-|TRBD2|TRBJ2-7|13
CAISDGGRDEQYF
TGTGCCATCAGTGATGGCGGGAGAGACGAGCAGTACTTC
>TRBV20-1|many|-|TRBJ2-1|14
CSAREGAEYNEQFF
TGCAGTGCTAGAGAGGGGGCGGAATACAATGAGCAGTTCTTC
>TRBV4-3|few|TRBD1|TRBJ2-2|17
CASSRFTGTGFTGELFF
TGCGCCAGCAGCCGGTTTACCGGGACAGGGTTCACCGGGGAGCTGTTTTTT
>TRBV20-1|few|-|TRBJ1-5|14
CSAREIAGSQPQHF
TGCAGTGCTAGAGAGATCGCAGGGAGTCAGCCCCAGCATTTT
>TRBV2|-|TRBD1|TRBJ2-3|14
CATGDRVFTDTQCF
TGTGCCACGGGGGACAGGGTTTTCACAGATACGCAGTGTTTT
>TRBV5-1|many|-|TRBJ1-1|11
CASRGGLEAFF
TGCGCCAGCAGAGGGGGTCTGGAAGCTTTCTTT
>TRBV5-6|-|-|TRBJ2-7|16
CASSLFAGMSSYEQYF
TGTGCCAGCAGCTTGTTCGCGGGCATGAGCTCCTACGAGCAGTACTTC
>TRBV20-1|-|-|TRBJ2-7|13
CSALDSSRYEQYF
TGCAGTGCCCTTGACTCAAGCCGCTACGAGCAGTACTTC
>TRBV28|many|TRBD1|TRBJ1-1|14
CASSEQGEVTEAFF
TGTGCCAGCAGTGAACAGGGGGAGGTCACTGAAGCTTTCTTT
>TRBV6-7|-|TRBD1|TRBJ2-2|20
CASSYPTGGPLPANTGELFF
TGTGCCAGCAGTTACCCGACAGGGGGCCCGCTACCCGCGAACACCGGGGAGCTGTTTTTT
>TRBV5-5|many|-|TRBJ1-2|14
CASSLEVANYGYTF
TGTGCCAGCAGCTTGGAGGTCGCTAACTATGGCTACACCTTC
>TRBV7-2|many|TRBD1|TRBJ1-2|16
CASSQQLTGGDYGYTF
TGTGCCAGCAGCCAGCAGCTCACAGGGGGAGACTATGGCTACACCTTC
>TRBV27|many|TRBD2|TRBJ2-7|15
CASSLSGEGPYEQYF
TGTGCCAGCAGTTTATCGGGGGAGGGCCCCTACGAGCAGTACTTC
>TRBV7-2|-|-|TRBJ2-1|13
CASRGWGYNEQFF
TGTGCCAGCAGGGGGTGGGGCTACAATGAGCAGTTCTTC
>TRBV11-2|many|-|TRBJ1-2|17
CASSSEGPVPVDYGYTF
TGTGCCAGCAGCTCTGAGGGGCCCGTACCCGTCGACTATGGCTACACCTTC
>TRBV7-9|-|-|TRBJ1-1|17
CASRPPRALGINTEAFF
TGTGCCAGCAGACCTCCCCGGGCCCTGGGGATTAACACTGAAGCTTTCTTT
>TRBV18|-|TRBD2|TRBJ2-3|16
CASSPQLAGPTDTQYF
TGTGCCAGCTCACCCCAACTAGCGGGACCCACAGATACGCAGTATTTT
>TRBV20-1|few|-|TRBJ2-7|14
CSARDPPRSHEQYF
TGCAGTGCTAGAGATCCCCCCCGATCCCACGAGCAGTACTTC
>TRBV12-3/TRBV12-4|many|-|TRBJ1-1|14
CASSFRDLNTEAFF
TGTGCCAGCAGTTTCAGGGATCTGAACACTGAAGCTTTCTTT
>TRBV4-1|few|-|TRBJ1-2|15
CASSQESQAGYGYTF
TGCGCCAGCAGCCAAGAGAGTCAGGCGGGCTATGGCTACACCTTC
>TRBV18|many|TRBD2|TRBJ2-1|16
CASSAATSGLYNEQFF
TGTGCCAGCTCAGCGGCAACTAGCGGACTATACAATGAGCAGTTCTTC
>TRBV20-1|few|-|TRBJ2-5|14
CSAPSRGGGETQYF
TGCAGTGCGCCCTCTCGGGGAGGGGGGGAGACCCAGTACTTC